The present T cell receptor (beta chain) was sequenced within a study of early T cells in non-severe SARS-CoV-2 infection. Study results and caveats: In VDJdb matching, anti-spike CD8 responses were favored while private and CD4 specificities went missing.

TCRdb itself ran the 5' RACE reads through MiXCR, one entry per CDR3 protein. The table records 35,000 to 40,000 distinct CDR3 sequences, around 3.9% of them present only once. The CDR3 extends over 17 amino acids. Germline CDR1 reads LGHNA; CDR2 reads YSLEER. Trimming took 1 base from V and 6 from J, leaving 18 bases between them. This clonotype was counted a few times. Its target is not known. The specimen was whole blood. The source is an adult who was a healthcare worker with PCR-confirmed SARS-CoV-2 infection or an uninfected control (not recorded which). V usage is TRBV4-3 and J usage is TRBJ2-2; D is perhaps TRBD2 (5 bases). CDR3 in DNA: TGCGCCAGCAGCCAAGTGGGCCGGGAACTAGTCCCCGGGGAGCTGTTTTTT. Protein product: CASSQVGRELVPGELFF.